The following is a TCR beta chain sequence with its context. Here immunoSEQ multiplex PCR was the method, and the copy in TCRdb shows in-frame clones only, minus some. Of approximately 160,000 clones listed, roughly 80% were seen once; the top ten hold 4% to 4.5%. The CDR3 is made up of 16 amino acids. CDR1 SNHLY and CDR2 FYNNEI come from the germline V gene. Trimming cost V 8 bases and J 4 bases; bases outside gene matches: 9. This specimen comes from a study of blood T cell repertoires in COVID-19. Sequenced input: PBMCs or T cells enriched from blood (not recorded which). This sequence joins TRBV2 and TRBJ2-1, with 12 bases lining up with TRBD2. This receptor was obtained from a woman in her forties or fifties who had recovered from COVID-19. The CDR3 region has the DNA TGTGCCAGCGCCAGCCCAACTAGCGGGAGGTACAATGAGCAGTTCTTC. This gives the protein CASASPTSGRYNEQFF.